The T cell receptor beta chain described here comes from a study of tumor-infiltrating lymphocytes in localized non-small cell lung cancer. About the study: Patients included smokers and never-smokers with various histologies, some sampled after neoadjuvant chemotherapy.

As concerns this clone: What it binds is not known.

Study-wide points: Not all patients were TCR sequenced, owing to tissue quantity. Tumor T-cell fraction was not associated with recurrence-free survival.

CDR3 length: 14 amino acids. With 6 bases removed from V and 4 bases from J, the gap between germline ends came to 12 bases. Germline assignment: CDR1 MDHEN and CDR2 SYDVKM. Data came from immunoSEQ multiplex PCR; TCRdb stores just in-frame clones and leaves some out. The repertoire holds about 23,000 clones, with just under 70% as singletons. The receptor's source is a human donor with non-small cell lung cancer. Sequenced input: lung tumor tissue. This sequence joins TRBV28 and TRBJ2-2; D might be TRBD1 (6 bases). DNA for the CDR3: TGTGCCAGCAGCCGACGAGGGGGCACCGGGGAGCTGTTTTTT. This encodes CASSRRGGTGELFF. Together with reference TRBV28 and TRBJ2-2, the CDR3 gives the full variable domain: DVKVTQSSRYLVKRTGEKVFLECVQDMDHENMFWYRQDPGLGLRLIYFSYDVKMKEKGDIPEGYSVSREKKERFSLILESASTNQTSMYLCASSRRGGTGELFFGEGSRLTVL.